A single TCR beta chain is shown here with its context. What it recognizes is unknown. A much more abundant neighbour one base away suggests this may be a read error. The CDR3 spans 15 residues. Germline CDR1 reads SGHRS; CDR2 reads YFSETQ. This sample was included in a study of molecular identifiers for immune sequencing clone quantification. Sorting was used to obtain naive CD8 T cells (CD8+CD4-CCR7+CD45RA+). The study's findings and limits: Spiked Jurkat TCR RNA from one cell was reportedly detectable among under 1.2 million naive cells.

A single record per CDR3 protein comes from TCRdb applying MiXCR to the PCR reads. This table holds about 630,000 distinct CDR3 sequences, over 25% found once. The clonotype originates from a human donor in good health. Some libraries in this study had Jurkat cell RNA spiked in. The sequenced sample was naive CD8+ T cells from blood, with Jurkat cell RNA spiked in. Subset indicated: FACS-sorted CD8+CD4-CCR7+CD45RA+ naive T cells. The V call is TRBV5-1, the J call TRBJ2-3; 12 nucleotides agree with TRBD1. The DNA end lines up better with TRBJ2-5; the J call may be wrong. Here the CDR3 reads CASSDRDRGPETQYF. Here the CDR3 DNA reads TGCGCCAGCAGCGACCGGGACAGGGGGCCAGAGACCCAGTACTTC.